The 24 T cell receptor beta chains below come from one sample, sequenced in a study of T cell responses to AZD1222 COVID-19 vaccine. The data were produced by immunoSEQ multiplex PCR, yet TCRdb's version contains in-frame clones alone and is incomplete. This sample carries tens of thousands of clones, around 90% of them seen once, and the ten largest clones take 5% to 5.5%. This material consisted of peripheral blood, taken on day 0 of AZD1222 vaccination. The receptors originated from an adult in good health.

The J gene is TRBJ2-1, the V gene TRBV5-6, with 8 bases fitting TRBD1. Unmatched junction bases numbered 1, after V lost 0 bases and J lost 2 bases. The CDR3 runs 15 residues. Germline values: CDR1 SGHDT, CDR2 YYEEEE. The CDR3 reads CASSLVQGAYNEQFF. Written as DNA, the CDR3 is TGTGCCAGCAGCTTGGTACAGGGGGCCTACAATGAGCAGTTCTTC.

The rearrangement uses TRBV7-9 and TRBJ1-1; 11 bases match TRBD1. The germline V gene has CDR1 SEHNR and CDR2 FQNEAQ (reference sequence). The length of the CDR3 is 15 residues. J lost 7 bases, V lost 6 bases, and 10 bases had no gene match. The CDR3, as DNA: TGTGCCAGCAGAACCCGGGACAGGGGGGAGGGTGAAGCTTTCTTT. It translates to CASRTRDRGEGEAFF.

This clone turned up a few times. J is TRBJ1-1 and V is TRBV7-9; 7 nucleotides match TRBD1. V trimming: 3 bases; J trimming: 1 base; junction bases outside the gene matches: 2. This CDR3 has 14 residues. Germline loops: CDR1 SEHNR, CDR2 FQNEAQ (reference sequence). CDR3 in DNA: TGTGCCAGCAGCTTGGGACAGACGAACACTGAAGCTTTCTTT. Amino acids: CASSLGQTNTEAFF.

This chain connects TRBV28 to TRBJ1-2; tentatively, D is TRBD1 (5 bases). Germline CDR1 reads MDHEN; CDR2 reads SYDVKM. V lost 3 bases and J lost 8, with 13 bases in between. The CDR3 consists of 13 residues. CDR3 in amino acids: CASSFGRGGGYTF. DNA of the CDR3: TGTGCCAGCAGTTTTGGCCGGGGCGGGGGCTACACCTTC.

This clone was seen once. The J gene is TRBJ1-1, the V gene TRBV29-1; no reliable D call. CDR3 length equals 16 residues. Trimming pared 3 bases from V and 1 base from J, leaving 18 bases between. Per germline, CDR1 SQVTM and CDR2 ANQGSEA. The CDR3 reads CSVDHAFGRENTEAFF. The CDR3 DNA reads TGCAGCGTTGACCATGCGTTTGGACGGGAGAACACTGAAGCTTTCTTT.

The CDR3 bases are TGTGCCAGCTCACCACTGGAGAGCACAGATACGCAGTATTTT. Translated, it gives CASSPLESTDTQYF. V and J are TRBV18 and TRBJ2-3, with no clear D. Germline V gene sequence: CDR1 KGHSH, CDR2 LQKENI. The V and J ends lost 1 base and 0 bases respectively, with 5 bases between them. The CDR3 is made up of 14 amino acids.

The chain joins TRBV10-3 to TRBJ2-1, with D uncertain. The CDR3 extends over 13 amino acids. Germline V gene lookup returns CDR1 ENHRY and CDR2 SYGVKD. Between the trimmed V and J ends, which lost 0 bases and 6 bases, there was a span of 6 bases. CDR3 in amino acids: CAISESGSNEQFF. CDR3 bases: TGTGCCATCAGTGAGTCCGGCTCCAATGAGCAGTTCTTC.

The chain recombines TRBV6-2 or TRBV6-3 with TRBJ2-1; D is unresolved. The germline CDR1 and CDR2 sequences are MNHEY and SVGEGT. V dropped 2 bases and J dropped 4 bases, with 12 bases sitting between them. The CDR3 spans 15 residues. For the CDR3, the DNA is TGTGCCAGCAGTTACGTCCGGGCCGAGTACAATGAGCAGTTCTTC. Encoded protein: CASSYVRAEYNEQFF.

The chain links TRBV27 to TRBJ2-2; D remains ambiguous. The length of the CDR3 is 16 residues. The V and J ends lost 6 bases and 0 bases respectively, with 14 bases between them. Germline CDR1 is MNHEY and CDR2 is SMNVEV (reference sequence). The CDR3 is CASSYLTFANTGELFF. In nucleotides, the CDR3 is TGTGCCAGCAGCTATCTAACGTTCGCGAACACCGGGGAGCTGTTTTTT.

The genes are TRBV7-2 and TRBJ2-1; TRBD2 aligns across 8 bases. CDR1 and CDR2 (germline): SGHTA, FQGNSA. The CDR3 spans 15 residues. V was pared by 1 base and J by 6 bases, with 5 bases of the junction left unmatched. CDR3 nucleotides: TGTGCCAGCAGCTTAGGGCTAGCGGGTACCAATGAGCAGTTCTTC. Translated: CASSLGLAGTNEQFF.

The V and J genes are TRBV28 and TRBJ2-1; D not certain. Germline V lookup: CDR1 MDHEN, CDR2 SYDVKM. V dropped 7 bases and J dropped 0 bases, with 16 bases sitting between them. The CDR3 consists of 16 residues. This CDR3 reads CASTLTGWVSYNEQFF. The CDR3 DNA is TGTGCCAGCACCCTCACCGGCTGGGTCTCCTACAATGAGCAGTTCTTC.

The V call is TRBV30, the J call TRBJ2-1, with TRBD2 matching 9 bases. Germline assignment: CDR1 GTSNPN and CDR2 SVGIG (reference sequence). The CDR3 extends over 14 amino acids. Germline trimming cut 2 bases from V and 2 bases from J; bases unmatched to any gene: 1. The CDR3 coding sequence is TGTGCCTGGAGTATAGCGGGAGCCTACAATGAGCAGTTCTTC. This sequence encodes CAWSIAGAYNEQFF.

J is TRBJ2-7 and V is TRBV11-2; 7 bases map to TRBD2. This CDR3 comprises 16 residues. With 4 bases clipped from V and 2 bases from J, the junction kept 11 bases outside the gene matches. CDR1 is SGHAT, CDR2 FQNNGV, per germline. CDR3 amino acids: CASSSGRWEGPYEQYF. The CDR3 coding sequence is TGTGCCAGCAGCTCCGGACGTTGGGAGGGCCCCTACGAGCAGTACTTC.

This rearrangement joins TRBV18 to TRBJ2-2, with 10 bases matching TRBD1. This CDR3 is built from 18 residues. V trimming: 1 base; J trimming: 1 base; junction bases outside the gene matches: 6. Germline V gene lookup returns CDR1 KGHSH and CDR2 LQKENI. The CDR3 region is CASSPRGGQGGNTGELFF. For the CDR3, the DNA is TGTGCCAGCTCACCACGAGGAGGACAGGGGGGGAACACCGGGGAGCTGTTTTTT. Full variable domain (outside the CDR3, taken from reference TRBV18 and TRBJ2-2): NAGVMQNPRHLVRRRGQEARLRCSPMKGHSHVYWYRQLPEEGLKFMVYLQKENIIDESGMPKERFSAEFPKEGPSILRIQQVVRGDSAAYFCASSPRGGQGGNTGELFFGEGSRLTVL.

The chain carries TRBV6-5 and TRBJ2-7, with 11 bases lining up with TRBD1. The CDR3 is made up of 15 amino acids. Germline V gene sequence: CDR1 MNHEY, CDR2 SVGAGI. The J segment lost 4 bases and the V segment lost 0 bases, leaving 2 bases of the junction unmatched. CDR3 amino acids: CASSYSGQGVYEQYF. Written as DNA, the CDR3 is TGTGCCAGCAGTTACTCGGGACAGGGGGTATACGAGCAGTACTTC.

The chain is built from TRBV28 and TRBJ2-7, with D possibly matching TRBD2 (6 bases). This CDR3 spans 13 amino acids. Germline assignment: CDR1 MDHEN and CDR2 SYDVKM. The V and J ends lost 4 bases and 0 bases respectively, with 7 bases between them. CDR3 bases: TGTGCCAGCAGTTCCGGGGGCTCCTACGAGCAGTACTTC. This translates into CASSSGGSYEQYF.

V and J are TRBV3-1 (or the pseudogene TRBV3-2) and TRBJ2-1; TRBD2 matches at 15 bases. The CDR3 runs 18 residues. CDR1 and CDR2 from the germline V gene are LGHDT and YNNKEL (reference sequence). Trimming took 7 bases from V and 1 from J; bases not matched to a gene: 8. CDR3 DNA: TGTGCCAGCACCGGTGGGACTAGCGGGAGGAGGTCCTACAATGAGCAGTTCTTC. It codes for CASTGGTSGRRSYNEQFF.

CDR3 residues: CASSLPRNEQFF. The DNA for the CDR3 is TGTGCCAGCAGCCTACCCCGAAATGAGCAGTTCTTC. The rearrangement links TRBV5-4 to TRBJ2-1, with D unclear. The CDR3 sequence is 12 residues long. The V and J ends lost 4 bases and 7 bases respectively, with 9 bases between them. CDR1 and CDR2 from the germline V gene are SGHNT and YYREEE (reference sequence).

The chain combines TRBV11-2 with TRBJ2-4; 11 bases fit TRBD1. Germline V gene data show CDR1 as SGHAT and CDR2 as FQNNGV. The CDR3 has 18 amino acids. The ends lost 5 bases at V and 3 bases at J; junction bases unmatched: 12. Here the CDR3 DNA reads TGTGCCAGCAGCCAAAGGGGACAGGGGGGCGGCCACAAAAACATTCAGTACTTC. Translating gives CASSQRGQGGGHKNIQYF.

The rearrangement links TRBV24-1 to TRBJ1-5; tentatively, D is TRBD1 (6 bases). This CDR3 has 17 amino acids. V was clipped by 3 bases and J by 5 bases, with 19 bases between them. CDR1 KGHDR and CDR2 SFDVKD come from the germline V gene. The CDR3 DNA reads TGTGCCACCAGTGATGGCGGCGGGGGGCTTTGGGATCAGCCCCAGCATTTT. Residues: CATSDGGGGLWDQPQHF.

The rearrangement joins TRBV19 to TRBJ1-2, with 9 positions matching TRBD1. Germline values: CDR1 LNHDA, CDR2 SQIVND (reference sequence). This CDR3 region has 15 residues. Trimming took 5 bases from V and 2 from J; bases not matched to a gene: 6. CDR3 loop: CASSVYGQGNYGYTF. CDR3 coding DNA: TGTGCCAGTAGTGTATACGGACAGGGGAACTATGGCTACACCTTC.

This rearrangement joins TRBV19 to TRBJ2-1; the match to TRBD2 covers 10 bases. V shed 4 bases, J shed 5 bases, and the junction held 5 bases outside the gene matches. Germline V gene lookup returns CDR1 LNHDA and CDR2 SQIVND (reference sequence). The CDR3 is 15 residues long. CDR3 bases: TGTGCCAGTAGTAGCCCTAGCGGGAGTCACAATGAGCAGTTCTTC. Its protein is CASSSPSGSHNEQFF.

The chain uses TRBV5-1 and TRBJ2-7; 8 bases fit TRBD2. CDR3 length: 13 amino acids. Trimming at V came to 2 bases and at J to 5 bases, leaving 3 bases not matched to a gene. CDR1 and CDR2 from the germline V gene are SGHRS and YFSETQ. CDR3 bases: TGCGCCAGCAGCTTCAGCGGGAGTAACGAGCAGTACTTC. The encoded protein is CASSFSGSNEQYF.

CDR3 loop: CASSQDLRDSPYGYTF. The CDR3 bases are TGTGCCAGCAGCCAAGATCTCAGGGACAGCCCCTATGGCTACACCTTC. The chain carries TRBV4-2 and TRBJ1-2, with 7 positions matching TRBD1. Germline V gene data show CDR1 as LGHNA and CDR2 as YNFKEQ. Germline trimming cut 0 bases from V and 4 bases from J; bases unmatched to any gene: 8. The CDR3 extends over 16 amino acids.